This T cell receptor beta chain is drawn from a study of blood T cell repertoires in COVID-19. In assigning cohorts, the study relied on participant-reported clinical history. This CDR3 has 14 residues. Germline V gene sequence: CDR1 SGHNT, CDR2 YYREEE (reference sequence). The V end was cut by 2 bases, the J end by 6 bases, with 14 bases between. TCRdb's table, derived via immunoSEQ multiplex PCR, lists solely in-frame clones and lacks some. The sample yields over 250,000 clones, about nine tenths seen once. The sequenced material came from PBMCs or T cells enriched from blood (not recorded which). The chain couples TRBV5-4 to TRBJ2-5, with D tentatively TRBD2 (6 bases). The sequence came from a man between 60 and 70 years old who had recovered from COVID-19. CDR3 sequence: CASSLEGTYQTQYF. CDR3 bases: TGTGCCAGCAGCTTAGAGGGGACTTATCAGACCCAGTACTTC. The full variable domain, in which reference TRBV5-4 and TRBJ2-5 provide the parts outside the CDR3, is ETGVTQSPTHLIKTRGQQVTLRCSSQSGHNTVSWYQQALGQGPQFIFQYYREEENGRGNFPPRFSGLQFPNYSSELNVNALELDDSALYLCASSLEGTYQTQYFGPGTRLLVL.